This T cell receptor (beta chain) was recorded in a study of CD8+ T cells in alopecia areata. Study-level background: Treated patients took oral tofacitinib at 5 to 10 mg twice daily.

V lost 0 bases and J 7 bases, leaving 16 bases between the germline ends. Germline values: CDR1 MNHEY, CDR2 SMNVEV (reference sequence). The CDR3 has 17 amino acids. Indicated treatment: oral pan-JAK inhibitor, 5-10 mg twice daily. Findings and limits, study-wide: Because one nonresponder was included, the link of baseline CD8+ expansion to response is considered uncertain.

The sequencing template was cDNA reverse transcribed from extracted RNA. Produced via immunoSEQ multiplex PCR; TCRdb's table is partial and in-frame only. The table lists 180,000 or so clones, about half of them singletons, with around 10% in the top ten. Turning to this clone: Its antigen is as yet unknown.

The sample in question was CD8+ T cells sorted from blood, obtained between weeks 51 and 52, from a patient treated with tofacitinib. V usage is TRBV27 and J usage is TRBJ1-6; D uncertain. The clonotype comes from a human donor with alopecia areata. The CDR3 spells CASSLSLGRVPNSPLHF. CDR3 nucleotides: TGTGCCAGCAGTTTATCGTTGGGTAGGGTCCCGAATTCACCCCTCCACTTT.